This passage covers 13 T cell receptor beta chains from one sample sequenced in a study of regulatory and conventional T cells in RAG deficiency. The sorted regulatory T cells were CD4+, CD25-high and CD127-low, with genomic DNA sequenced. TCRdb keeps only in-frame clones here, not all; method: immunoSEQ multiplex PCR. The table lists several thousand clones, 90% to 95% of them singletons, with about 1.4% in the top ten. The data also belong to a second study, concerning regulatory T cells. From that paper: Amplification used 52 TRBV primers and 13 TRBJ primers.

Sequences were obtained from CD127- CD25+ CD4+ Tregs sorted from blood. These receptors all come from a human donor in good health.

The rearrangement links TRBV5-1 to TRBJ1-3; 7 nucleotides match TRBD1. Trimming at V came to 4 bases and at J to 1 base, leaving 2 bases not matched to a gene. The CDR3 is made up of 14 amino acids. Germline CDR1 SGHRS, CDR2 YFSETQ. As DNA, the CDR3 is TGCGCCAGCAGCCCACAGGGGTCTGGAAACACCATATATTTT. This translates into CASSPQGSGNTIYF.

This chain joins TRBV4-2 and TRBJ1-1; 9 bases fit TRBD1. The length of the CDR3 is 14 residues. CDR1 LGHNA and CDR2 YNFKEQ come from the germline V gene. With V trimmed by 5 bases and J by 4 bases, 5 bases remained unmatched. The CDR3 sequence: CASSTYRGLTEAFF. The CDR3 DNA reads as TGTGCCAGCAGCACCTACAGGGGGCTCACTGAAGCTTTCTTT.

This chain links TRBV6-6 with TRBJ2-3; possible D gene TRBD2, 5 bases. The CDR3 is 15 residues long. The V gene lost 4 bases and the J gene lost 0 bases, with 11 bases spanning the gap. Germline-derived CDR1 and CDR2 are MNHNY and SVGAGI (reference sequence). Here the CDR3 DNA reads TGTGCCAGCAGTTTTGGTCGGGGAAGCACAGATACGCAGTATTTT. Translation gives CASSFGRGSTDTQYF.

The chain is built from TRBV6-5 and TRBJ2-5; D might be TRBD2 (6 bases). Trimming stripped 6 bases from V and 7 bases from J, with 21 bases between. CDR1 MNHEY and CDR2 SVGAGI come from the germline V gene. The CDR3 totals 15 residues. The CDR3 DNA reads as TGTGCCAGCAGCCGAGAACGACTAGTACGAGGGACCCAGTACTTC. Protein product: CASSRERLVRGTQYF.

The chain is built from TRBV5-1 and TRBJ2-7, with 11 bases aligning to TRBD1. Germline CDR1 reads SGHRS; CDR2 reads YFSETQ. This CDR3 comprises 16 residues. J was trimmed by 7 bases and V by 2 bases; bases with no gene match: 11. CDR3 in amino acids: CASSFQAGQGAREQYF. DNA for the CDR3: TGCGCCAGCAGCTTCCAAGCTGGACAGGGGGCGCGGGAGCAGTACTTC.

CDR3 DNA: TGTGCCAGCAGCGCCTCCGGGACTAGCGGTGAGACCCAGTACTTC. It yields the protein CASSASGTSGETQYF. The rearrangement links TRBV9 to TRBJ2-5, with TRBD2 matching over 11 bases. There are 15 residues in the CDR3. The V and J ends lost 3 bases and 5 bases, in that order; junction bases with no gene match: 6. The V gene's germline CDR1 is SGDLS and CDR2 YYNGEE. The full variable domain, in which reference TRBV9 and TRBJ2-5 provide the parts outside the CDR3, is DSGVTQTPKHLITATGQRVTLRCSPRSGDLSVYWYQQSLDQGLQFLIQYYNGEERAKGNILERFSAQQFPDLHSELNLSSLELGDSALYFCASSASGTSGETQYFGPGTRLLVL.

The V call is TRBV2, the J call TRBJ2-7, with 10 nucleotides matching TRBD2. Germline trimming cut 6 bases from V and 3 bases from J; bases unmatched to any gene: 5. This CDR3 has 14 amino acids. The germline V gene encodes CDR1 SNHLY and CDR2 FYNNEI. The CDR3 DNA sequence: TGTGCCAGCAGCGCCGGGACTAGCGTCTACGAGCAGTACTTC. It translates to CASSAGTSVYEQYF.

Only one count was recorded for this clone. The V and J genes are TRBV11-2 and TRBJ2-5; no definite D call. Germline CDR1 and CDR2: SGHAT and FQNNGV. CDR3 size: 12 residues. Deletions cut 5 bases from V and 0 bases from J, with 4 bases between. CDR3 coding DNA: TGTGCCAGCAGCCCGTACCAAGAGACCCAGTACTTC. Translated: CASSPYQETQYF.

V gene TRBV9 combines with J gene TRBJ1-2; D is unclear. From germline, CDR1 is SGDLS and CDR2 YYNGEE. Trimming removed 2 bases from V and 5 bases from J, with 7 bases in between. The CDR3 length is 12 residues. CDR3 residues: CASSVWRYGYTF. DNA for the CDR3: TGTGCCAGCAGCGTGTGGAGATATGGCTACACCTTC.

The CDR3 region is CASSLGSSGFSTDTQYF. As DNA, the CDR3 is TGTGCCAGCAGCTTAGGGTCTAGCGGATTCAGCACAGATACGCAGTATTTT. The chain uses TRBV7-6 and TRBJ2-3; 7 nucleotides line up with TRBD2. The CDR3 is 17 amino acids. Trimming took 1 base from V and 0 from J; bases not matched to a gene: 7. The V gene's germline CDR1 is SGHVS and CDR2 FNYEAQ.

This chain uses TRBV12-5 with TRBJ2-5; D gene ambiguous. The ends were cut back, 9 bases at V and 1 base at J, with 12 bases in the middle. This CDR3 is built from 13 residues. Looked up from germline, CDR1 is LGHNT and CDR2 is FRNRAP. In DNA, the CDR3 is TGTGCTAGGCCCGGGTGGCTCCAAGAGACCCAGTACTTC. This codes for CARPGWLQETQYF.

The chain is built from TRBV6-5 and TRBJ1-1; 9 nucleotides match TRBD1. The CDR3 runs 15 residues. The V segment lost 5 bases and the J segment 7 bases; nucleotides outside the gene matches: 11. Germline V gene data show CDR1 as MNHEY and CDR2 as SVGAGI. The CDR3 nucleotides are TGTGCCAGCAGTACAGGGGGCGCCGGGTATTATGAAGCTTTCTTT. It encodes CASSTGGAGYYEAFF.

The CDR3 sequence: CASSLDVFTEPQHF. CDR3 in DNA: TGCGCCAGCAGCTTGGACGTGTTCACGGAGCCCCAGCATTTT. The V gene is TRBV5-1, the J gene TRBJ1-5; D unclear. Germline-derived CDR1 and CDR2 are SGHRS and YFSETQ. Deletions cut 0 bases from V and 8 bases from J, with 12 bases between. The CDR3 is 14 residues long.